This entry concerns a single TCR beta chain. The record originates from a study of CD8+CD57+ T cells in acquired aplastic anemia. Study-level background: Recorded DNA amounts for sorted CD4+ and CD8+ cells had an average of around 3.4 ug.

Germline V gives CDR1 SGHTA, CDR2 FQGNSA. The CDR3 is 13 amino acids. Deletions cut 0 bases from V and 6 bases from J, with 6 bases between. Genomic DNA templated the TCR beta VDJ and CDR3 profiling. TCRdb ran MiXCR on the reads and lists one entry per CDR3 protein. This sample carries around 190,000 distinct CDR3 sequences, 54% of them seen once, and the ten largest clones take approximately 16%. This rearrangement joins TRBV7-2 to TRBJ1-5; D not resolved. This TCR came from a human donor in good health, serving as a control. Specimen: sorted CD4+, CD8+, or CD8+CD57+ T cells (not recorded which) from PBMCs. The CDR3 spells CASSLAGTQPQHF. CDR3 bases: TGTGCCAGCAGCTTAGCCGGCACTCAGCCCCAGCATTTT.